This is a list of T cell receptor beta chains from one sample in a study of blood T cells in healthy people across ages. TCRdb recomputed calls from the 5' RACE reads with MiXCR, one row per CDR3 protein. The sample lists fewer than 950,000 distinct CDR3 sequences, approximately 55% occurring once. The sequencing input was blood. These receptors were obtained from an elderly man in good health. Both conserved end residues are part of each CDR3. A D gene is named only where the DNA matches it firmly. Only some rows state a clone size, as once, few, many or a class for expanded clones.

v_call: TRBV10-3; clone_size: NA; j_call: TRBJ2-1; d_call: NA; cdr3_nt: TGTGCCATCCGGAGGGGAGAGGACAATGAGCAGTTCTTC; cdr3_aa: CAIRRGEDNEQFF
v_call: TRBV14; clone_size: NA; j_call: TRBJ1-2; d_call: NA; cdr3_nt: TGTGCCAGCAGCACGGGCGGGGGTACGAGCTACACCTTC; cdr3_aa: CASSTGGGTSYTF
v_call: TRBV11-2; clone_size: few; j_call: TRBJ2-1; d_call: TRBD2; cdr3_nt: TGTGCCAGCAGCTCACTAGGGTCTAGCGGCGCGAGGAATGAGCAGTTCTTC; cdr3_aa: CASSSLGSSGARNEQFF
v_call: TRBV3-1; clone_size: NA; j_call: TRBJ2-1; d_call: NA; cdr3_nt: TGTGCCAGCACCCCACTCTGGCGGGCCTACAATGAGCAGTTCTTC; cdr3_aa: CASTPLWRAYNEQFF
v_call: TRBV4-2; clone_size: NA; j_call: TRBJ2-1; d_call: TRBD2; cdr3_nt: TGTGCCAGCAGCCAAGATCAAGGCGGGAGTTACAATGAGCAGTTCTTC; cdr3_aa: CASSQDQGGSYNEQFF
v_call: TRBV5-1; clone_size: NA; j_call: TRBJ2-7; d_call: TRBD2; cdr3_nt: TGCGCCAGCAGCCTGGGACTTCGGGGCCTAGCGGGATCACAGCGCTCCTACGAGCAGTACTTC; cdr3_aa: CASSLGLRGLAGSQRSYEQYF
v_call: TRBV25-1; clone_size: NA; j_call: TRBJ2-7; d_call: TRBD2; cdr3_nt: TGTGCCAGCGTGGGACTAGCGGAGCACGAGCAGTACTTC; cdr3_aa: CASVGLAEHEQYF
v_call: TRBV6-1; clone_size: few; j_call: TRBJ2-3; d_call: NA; cdr3_nt: TGTGCCAGCGCTGATGGGGATACGCAGTATTTT; cdr3_aa: CASADGDTQYF
v_call: TRBV28; clone_size: NA; j_call: TRBJ1-1; d_call: NA; cdr3_nt: TGTGCCAGCAAGCAGGCAGCGAGGAACACTGAAGCTTTCTTT; cdr3_aa: CASKQAARNTEAFF
v_call: TRBV12-3/TRBV12-4; clone_size: NA; j_call: TRBJ2-5; d_call: NA; cdr3_nt: TGTGCCAGCAGGGCCCCGAAGGGGACTTGGGAGACCCAGTACTTC; cdr3_aa: CASRAPKGTWETQYF
v_call: TRBV7-9; clone_size: few; j_call: TRBJ2-5; d_call: NA; cdr3_nt: TGTGCCAGCAGCTTAGGACGCGGGGCCTACCCGGAGACCCAGTACTTC; cdr3_aa: CASSLGRGAYPETQYF
v_call: TRBV21-1; clone_size: NA; j_call: TRBJ1-2; d_call: NA; cdr3_nt: TGTGCCAGCACCGGACACAGGGGGATGGGCTACACCTTC; cdr3_aa: CASTGHRGMGYTF
v_call: TRBV4-2; clone_size: NA; j_call: TRBJ2-1; d_call: NA; cdr3_nt: TGTGCCAGCAGCGTGAGCTGGACTCGTGAGGAGCAGTTCTTC; cdr3_aa: CASSVSWTREEQFF
v_call: TRBV7-6; clone_size: few; j_call: TRBJ2-7; d_call: TRBD2; cdr3_nt: TGTGCCAGCAGCAACGGACTAGGAGCTCACGAGCAGTACTTC; cdr3_aa: CASSNGLGAHEQYF
v_call: TRBV2; clone_size: NA; j_call: TRBJ2-3; d_call: NA; cdr3_nt: TGTGCCAGCAGTGACTTTCGAGTATGGCACAGATACGCGTATTTT; cdr3_aa: CASSDFRVWHRYAYF
v_call: TRBV5-1; clone_size: few; j_call: TRBJ1-2; d_call: NA; cdr3_nt: TGCGCCAGCAGCGTCACAGATAACTATGGCTACACCTTC; cdr3_aa: CASSVTDNYGYTF
v_call: TRBV20-1; clone_size: NA; j_call: TRBJ2-1; d_call: NA; cdr3_nt: TGCAGCACCACTAGACGGGGTAATGAGCAGTTCTTC; cdr3_aa: CSTTRRGNEQFF
v_call: TRBV5-3; clone_size: NA; j_call: TRBJ2-7; d_call: TRBD2; cdr3_nt: TGTGCCAGAAGCTTGGAGACTAGCGGGAGGCAGGACGAGCAGTACTTC; cdr3_aa: CARSLETSGRQDEQYF
v_call: TRBV3-1; clone_size: few; j_call: TRBJ2-5; d_call: NA; cdr3_nt: TGTGCCAGCAGCCAAGGACCGCAAGAGACCCAGTACTTC; cdr3_aa: CASSQGPQETQYF
v_call: TRBV29-1; clone_size: NA; j_call: TRBJ1-1; d_call: NA; cdr3_nt: TGCAGCGAATACGTCGGTACTGAAGCTTTCTTT; cdr3_aa: CSEYVGTEAFF
v_call: TRBV20-1; clone_size: NA; j_call: TRBJ2-5; d_call: TRBD1; cdr3_nt: TGCAGTGCGGAATACAGGGGACAAGAGACCCAGTACTTC; cdr3_aa: CSAEYRGQETQYF
v_call: TRBV13; clone_size: NA; j_call: TRBJ2-1; d_call: TRBD1; cdr3_nt: TGTGCCAGCAGCTCACCGGGACAGGGACTAAATGAGCAGTTCTTC; cdr3_aa: CASSSPGQGLNEQFF
v_call: TRBV20-1; clone_size: NA; j_call: TRBJ2-1; d_call: NA; cdr3_nt: TGCAGTGCGATGAAAGGCAATGAGCAGTTCTTC; cdr3_aa: CSAMKGNEQFF
v_call: TRBV4-2; clone_size: NA; j_call: TRBJ2-5; d_call: TRBD2; cdr3_nt: TGTGCCAGCAGCCAATCGCTAGCGGGAAACAATGAGCAGTACTTC; cdr3_aa: CASSQSLAGNNEQYF
v_call: TRBV15; clone_size: NA; j_call: TRBJ1-2; d_call: TRBD1; cdr3_nt: TGTGCCACCAGCAGGCGGGACAGGGAGGGTGGCTACACCTTC; cdr3_aa: CATSRRDREGGYTF
v_call: TRBV4-2; clone_size: few; j_call: TRBJ2-5; d_call: NA; cdr3_nt: TGTGCCAGCAGCCAAGGATCCCAGGAGGGGGAGACCCAGTACTTC; cdr3_aa: CASSQGSQEGETQYF
v_call: TRBV7-2; clone_size: many; j_call: TRBJ2-7; d_call: NA; cdr3_nt: TGTGCCAGCAGCTTAGGAGTCGGGGCGGCCGAGCAGTACTTC; cdr3_aa: CASSLGVGAAEQYF
v_call: TRBV6-2/TRBV6-3; clone_size: NA; j_call: TRBJ2-5; d_call: TRBD1; cdr3_nt: TGTGCCAGCAGACCTCAGGGGGCTGTGGAGACCCAGTACTTC; cdr3_aa: CASRPQGAVETQYF
v_call: TRBV24-1; clone_size: NA; j_call: TRBJ2-1; d_call: TRBD1; cdr3_nt: TGTGCCACCAGTGATCCGGGACAGGGGCTAAATGAGCAGTTCTTC; cdr3_aa: CATSDPGQGLNEQFF
v_call: TRBV5-6; clone_size: few; j_call: TRBJ2-3; d_call: TRBD2; cdr3_nt: TGTGCCAGCAGCCCTGGACTAGCGTCTTTCCGCCGCACAGATACGCAGTATTTT; cdr3_aa: CASSPGLASFRRTDTQYF
v_call: TRBV6-1; clone_size: NA; j_call: TRBJ1-1; d_call: NA; cdr3_nt: TGTGCCAGCAGTAGGAGGGTTGACACTGAAGCTTTCTTT; cdr3_aa: CASSRRVDTEAFF
v_call: TRBV6-2/TRBV6-3; clone_size: once; j_call: TRBJ2-3; d_call: NA; cdr3_nt: TGTGCCAGCAGCCCCAGCCGTCTAGTCTTGCACAGATACGCGTATTTT; cdr3_aa: CASSPSRLVLHRYAYF
v_call: TRBV5-1; clone_size: few; j_call: TRBJ2-7; d_call: NA; cdr3_nt: TGCGCCAGCAGCTTGACCGACGCGGGCGAGCAGTACTTC; cdr3_aa: CASSLTDAGEQYF
v_call: TRBV9; clone_size: NA; j_call: TRBJ1-3; d_call: NA; cdr3_nt: TGTGCCAGCAGCGCCCTACCTTGGGACCTCGCGAACACCATATATTTT; cdr3_aa: CASSALPWDLANTIYF
v_call: TRBV3-1; clone_size: NA; j_call: TRBJ2-4; d_call: TRBD2; cdr3_nt: TGTGCCAGCAGCCAAAATAGCGGGAGAAGCGGGCAGTACTTC; cdr3_aa: CASSQNSGRSGQYF
v_call: TRBV24-1; clone_size: NA; j_call: TRBJ2-2; d_call: TRBD2; cdr3_nt: TGTGCCACCAGCGGACTAGCGGGAGGTCCGAACACCGGGGAGCTGTTTTTT; cdr3_aa: CATSGLAGGPNTGELFF
v_call: TRBV28; clone_size: NA; j_call: TRBJ2-1; d_call: NA; cdr3_nt: TGTGCCAGCAGTCCGACGGGCTTCAGCAATGAGCAGTTCTTC; cdr3_aa: CASSPTGFSNEQFF
v_call: TRBV7-6; clone_size: once; j_call: TRBJ2-1; d_call: NA; cdr3_nt: TGTGCCAGCAGCTCGGGGAGCGCTAACTTGAATGAGCAGTTCTTC; cdr3_aa: CASSSGSANLNEQFF
v_call: TRBV7-9; clone_size: few; j_call: TRBJ2-5; d_call: TRBD2; cdr3_nt: TGTGCCAGCAGCCCTACTGCGGGAGGGTGGCAGACCCAGTACTTC; cdr3_aa: CASSPTAGGWQTQYF
v_call: TRBV9; clone_size: NA; j_call: TRBJ2-1; d_call: NA; cdr3_nt: TGTGCCAGCAGCGTAGGGGCTAACCTATACAATGAGCAGTTCTTC; cdr3_aa: CASSVGANLYNEQFF
v_call: TRBV11-2; clone_size: few; j_call: TRBJ2-1; d_call: NA; cdr3_nt: TGTGCCAGCAGCCCTACGGGACCGCGCTACAATGAGCAGTTCTTC; cdr3_aa: CASSPTGPRYNEQFF
v_call: TRBV27; clone_size: NA; j_call: TRBJ2-3; d_call: TRBD2; cdr3_nt: TGTGCCAGCAGTCCGTTTCCTAGCGGGAGTGCCACAGATACGCAGTATTTT; cdr3_aa: CASSPFPSGSATDTQYF
v_call: TRBV6-2/TRBV6-3; clone_size: NA; j_call: TRBJ2-7; d_call: TRBD1; cdr3_nt: TGTGCCAGCCAGACAGGGGGTTCCTACGAGCAGTACTTC; cdr3_aa: CASQTGGSYEQYF
v_call: TRBV9; clone_size: once; j_call: TRBJ1-6; d_call: NA; cdr3_nt: TGTGCCAGCAGCGTAACAGGGTCCTCACCCCTCCACTTT; cdr3_aa: CASSVTGSSPLHF
v_call: TRBV7-9; clone_size: NA; j_call: TRBJ2-5; d_call: NA; cdr3_nt: TGTGCCAGCAGCTTCGCCAGGGCAGGGACCCAGTACTTC; cdr3_aa: CASSFARAGTQYF
v_call: TRBV2; clone_size: NA; j_call: TRBJ2-1; d_call: NA; cdr3_nt: TGTGCCACTCGGGACTCCTACAATGAGCAGTTCTTC; cdr3_aa: CATRDSYNEQFF
v_call: TRBV2; clone_size: NA; j_call: TRBJ2-7; d_call: TRBD2; cdr3_nt: TGTGCCAGCAGTCGTAGACTAGCGGACTACGAGCAGTACTTC; cdr3_aa: CASSRRLADYEQYF
v_call: TRBV12-3/TRBV12-4; clone_size: NA; j_call: TRBJ2-7; d_call: TRBD2; cdr3_nt: TGTGCCAGCAGTTTATTACTAGCGGAGCAGTACTTC; cdr3_aa: CASSLLLAEQYF
v_call: TRBV5-1; clone_size: NA; j_call: TRBJ2-6; d_call: TRBD2; cdr3_nt: TGCGCCAGCAGCTTTGCTAGCGGAGGAAGCTCTGGGGCCAACGTCCTGACTTTC; cdr3_aa: CASSFASGGSSGANVLTF
v_call: TRBV25-1; clone_size: few; j_call: TRBJ1-1; d_call: NA; cdr3_nt: TGTGCCAGCCGGGGACGGGGACCGCACACTGAAGCTTTCTTT; cdr3_aa: CASRGRGPHTEAFF
v_call: TRBV6-2/TRBV6-3; clone_size: many; j_call: TRBJ2-1; d_call: TRBD1; cdr3_nt: TGTGCCAGCAGTTACTCTCCGGGACAGGGTATCTACAATGAGCAGTTCTTC; cdr3_aa: CASSYSPGQGIYNEQFF
v_call: TRBV5-1; clone_size: few; j_call: TRBJ2-3; d_call: TRBD1; cdr3_nt: TGCGCCAGCAGCCCGGGGACAGTCGTCACAGATACGCAGTATTTT; cdr3_aa: CASSPGTVVTDTQYF
v_call: TRBV9; clone_size: NA; j_call: TRBJ2-2; d_call: TRBD2; cdr3_nt: TGTGCCAGCAGCGTAGACCTAGCGGGAGGGCCGGTCGGGGAGCTGTTTTTT; cdr3_aa: CASSVDLAGGPVGELFF
v_call: TRBV6-6; clone_size: NA; j_call: TRBJ1-1; d_call: NA; cdr3_nt: TGTGCCAGCAGTTACGACGGTGAAGCTTTCTTT; cdr3_aa: CASSYDGEAFF
v_call: TRBV29-1; clone_size: NA; j_call: TRBJ1-2; d_call: TRBD1; cdr3_nt: TGCAGCGTGACACAGGGGGGCTATGGCTACACCTTC; cdr3_aa: CSVTQGGYGYTF
v_call: TRBV7-2; clone_size: few; j_call: TRBJ2-3; d_call: TRBD2; cdr3_nt: TGTGCCAGCAGCGTTGGTAGCGGGAGGGCCCGGCACAGATACGCGTATTTT; cdr3_aa: CASSVGSGRARHRYAYF